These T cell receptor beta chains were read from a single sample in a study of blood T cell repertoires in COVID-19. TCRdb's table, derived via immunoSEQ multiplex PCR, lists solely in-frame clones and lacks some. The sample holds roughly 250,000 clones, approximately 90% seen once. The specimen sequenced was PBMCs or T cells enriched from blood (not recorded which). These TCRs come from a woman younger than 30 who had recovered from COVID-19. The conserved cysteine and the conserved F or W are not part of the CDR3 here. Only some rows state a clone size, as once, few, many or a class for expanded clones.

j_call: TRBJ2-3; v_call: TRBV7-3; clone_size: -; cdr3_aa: ASSLSGGSTDTQY
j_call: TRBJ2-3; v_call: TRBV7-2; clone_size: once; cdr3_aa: ASSSPALAGSTDTQY
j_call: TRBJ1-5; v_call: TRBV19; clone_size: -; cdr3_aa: ASSPLQGYSNQPQH
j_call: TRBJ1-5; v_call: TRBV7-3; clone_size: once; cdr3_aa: ASSWRDNQPQH
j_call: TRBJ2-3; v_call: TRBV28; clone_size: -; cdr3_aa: ASRTGQGAAGGTDTQY
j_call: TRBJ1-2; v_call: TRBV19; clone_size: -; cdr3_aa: ASSIYTTGANYGYT
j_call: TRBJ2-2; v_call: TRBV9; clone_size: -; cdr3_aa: ASSVPLWGTSSDTGELF
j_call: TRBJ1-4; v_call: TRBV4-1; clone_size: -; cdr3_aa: ASSVGGLVGATNEKLF
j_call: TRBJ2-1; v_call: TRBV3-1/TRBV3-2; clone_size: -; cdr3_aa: ASSPRIAGEQF
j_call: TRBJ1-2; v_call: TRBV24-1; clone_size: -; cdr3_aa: ATGGTGELGYT
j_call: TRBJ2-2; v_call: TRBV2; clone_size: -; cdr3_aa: ASTAELTGELF
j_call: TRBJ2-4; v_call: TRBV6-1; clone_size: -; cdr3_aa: ASSEEETGAKNIQY
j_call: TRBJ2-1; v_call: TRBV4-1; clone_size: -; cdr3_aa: ASSDATGAYNEQF
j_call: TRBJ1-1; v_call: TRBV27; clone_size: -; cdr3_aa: ASGTGQKGTEAF
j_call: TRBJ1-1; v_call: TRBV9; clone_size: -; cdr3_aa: ASSVDLTGGTEAF
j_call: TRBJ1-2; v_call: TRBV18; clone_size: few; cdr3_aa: ASSPGTDYGYT
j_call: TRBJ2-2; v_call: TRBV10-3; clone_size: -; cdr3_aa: AISESERVVLF
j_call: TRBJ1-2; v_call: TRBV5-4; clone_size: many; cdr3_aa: ASSLDRQGARGYT
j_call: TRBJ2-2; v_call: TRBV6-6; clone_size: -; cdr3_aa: ASSYSIVSSPVELF
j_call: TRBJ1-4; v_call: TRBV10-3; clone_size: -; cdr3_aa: AIGRDSGEKLF
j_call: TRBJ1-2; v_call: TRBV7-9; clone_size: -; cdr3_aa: ASSLPGVGAGGYT
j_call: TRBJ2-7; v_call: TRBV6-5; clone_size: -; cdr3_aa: ASRLLAGGYEQY
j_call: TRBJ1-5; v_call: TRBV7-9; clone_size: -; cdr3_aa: ASSSYNQPQH
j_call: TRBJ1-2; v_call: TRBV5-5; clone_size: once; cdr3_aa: ASSLSGGYGYT
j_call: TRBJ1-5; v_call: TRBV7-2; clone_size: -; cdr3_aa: ASSLVGGGGQPQH
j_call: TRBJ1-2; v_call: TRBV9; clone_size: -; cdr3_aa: ASSVDPTPNYGYT
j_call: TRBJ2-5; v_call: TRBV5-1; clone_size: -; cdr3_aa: ASSLAAQTSLQETQY
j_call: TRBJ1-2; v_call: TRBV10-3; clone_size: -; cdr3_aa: AIRGGTGMYGYT
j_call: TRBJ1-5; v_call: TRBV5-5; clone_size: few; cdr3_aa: ASSIYGAGGSNQPQH
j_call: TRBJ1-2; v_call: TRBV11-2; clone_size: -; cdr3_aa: ASSRRGNYGYT
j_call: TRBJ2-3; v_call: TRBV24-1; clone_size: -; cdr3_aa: ATSDRTSGRANLLDTQY
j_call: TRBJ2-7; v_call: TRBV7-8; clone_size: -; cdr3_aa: ASSLLTGGSYEQY
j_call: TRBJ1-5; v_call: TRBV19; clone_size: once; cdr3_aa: ASSWTGMGQPQH
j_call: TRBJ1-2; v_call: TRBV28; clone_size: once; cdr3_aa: ASSKALGQGASGYT
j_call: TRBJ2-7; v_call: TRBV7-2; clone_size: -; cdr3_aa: ASSLGTGGGVYEQY
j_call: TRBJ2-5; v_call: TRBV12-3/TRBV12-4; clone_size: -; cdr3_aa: ASSAMEEETQY
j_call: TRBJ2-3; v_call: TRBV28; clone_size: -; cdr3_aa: ATGRRGHTDTQY
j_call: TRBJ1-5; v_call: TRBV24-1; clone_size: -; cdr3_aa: ASYRVNQPQH
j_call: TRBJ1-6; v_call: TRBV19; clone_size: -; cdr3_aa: ASSAGKPSSYNSPLH
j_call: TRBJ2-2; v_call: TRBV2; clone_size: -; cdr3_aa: ASRERTGNTGELF
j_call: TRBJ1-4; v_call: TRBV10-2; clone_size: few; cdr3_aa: ASSEWEGPGYEKLF